The present TCR beta chain was sequenced within a study of long-term antiretroviral therapy in people with HIV. Study outcomes and limitations: Clonotypes expanded prior to ART showed repertoire dominance at all sampled time points. Collection spanned 2004 to 2017; ART regimens may be less effective than current ones. Investigators report no available data on ART adherence, viral resistance or therapy changes.

Investigators performed immunoSEQ version v3.0 at survey level. Assay: immunoSEQ multiplex PCR; the TCRdb copy retains only in-frame clones and omits some. The profile covers tens of thousands of clones, with about 90% appearing a single time and about 0.93% taken by the ten largest. One or more pre-ART and two or more post-ART PBMC samples were available from each donor. As for this clone: Its specificity is unknown.

The TCR was taken from a man aged 45-65 years with HIV. The sample here was unsorted PBMCs, taken 2 years after starting antiretroviral therapy.

In DNA form, the CDR3 reads TGTGCCGGCGCCGGGAGCCACGAGCAGTACTTC. Translated: CAGAGSHEQYF. The genes are TRBV2 and TRBJ2-7, with TRBD2 as a possible D gene (6 bases). CDR3 length equals 11 residues. Germline CDR1 and CDR2: SNHLY and FYNNEI. Trimming took 11 bases from V and 5 from J, leaving 13 bases between them.